A selection of T cell receptor beta chains follows, all from one sample in a study of control samples from healthy donors and cancer patients. Sequencing was performed with immunoSEQ multiplex PCR; in TCRdb, only in-frame clones are kept and a portion is missing. The sample contains roughly 160,000 clones, 96% of which appear only once. Sequencing was carried out using blood. The source of these receptors is a woman aged 25 to 39 in good health. Each CDR3 is given with its conserved first and last residue. A D gene is named only where the DNA matches it firmly. Some rows mark clone size as missing; the rest say once, few, many or name a class of expanded clone.

V gene	D gene	J gene	clone size	CDR3 length	CDR3 DNA	CDR3 protein
TRBV29-1	NA	TRBJ2-1	NA	15	TGCAGCGTTGGGTTGGCTCCACCAATGGGAGTGGAGCAGTTCTTC	CSVGLAPPMGVEQFF
TRBV2	TRBD2	TRBJ2-5	NA	16	TGTGCCAGCAGTGGGCAGGGACTAGCGACAGTGGAGACCCAGTACTTC	CASSGQGLATVETQYF
TRBV19	TRBD1	TRBJ1-2	NA	18	TGTGCCAGTAGTATCCTTCCCGGGACAGGAAGAGCTAACTATGGCTACACCTTC	CASSILPGTGRANYGYTF
TRBV6-6	TRBD2	TRBJ2-4	NA	14	TGTGCCGCCGGGGGGGCTCTAGCCAAAAACATTCAGTACTTC	CAAGGALAKNIQYF
TRBV18	TRBD2	TRBJ2-5	NA	16	TGTGCCAGCTCACCCAGCGTTTTAGCGGGCGAAGAGACCCAGTACTTC	CASSPSVLAGEETQYF
TRBV5-1	NA	TRBJ1-4	NA	13	TGCGCCAGCAGCTTATATATAGGGGAAAAACTGTTTTTT	CASSLYIGEKLFF
TRBV4-1	NA	TRBJ1-2	few	14	TGCGCCAGCAGCCAAGTGGGGTCACGCTATGGCTACACCTTC	CASSQVGSRYGYTF
TRBV2	NA	TRBJ1-1	NA	15	TGTGCCAGCACCCACCCGGGGCCCCTCAACACTGAAGCTTTCTTT	CASTHPGPLNTEAFF
TRBV19	NA	TRBJ1-1	NA	15	TGTGCCAGTAGAATAAGAGGACACGGGGACACTGAAGCTTTCTTT	CASRIRGHGDTEAFF
TRBV6-6	TRBD1	TRBJ1-5	NA	16	TGTGCCAGCAGCCATGGGGCAGGGGGAGGCAATCAGCCCCAGCATTTT	CASSHGAGGGNQPQHF
TRBV19	NA	TRBJ1-1	once	14	TGTGCCAGTAGTGTGCGGGTCCGGAACACTGAAGCTTTCTTT	CASSVRVRNTEAFF
TRBV4-1	NA	TRBJ1-4	once	15	TGCGCCAGCAGCCAAGTTTGGGAAAGGGGTGAAAAACTGTTTTTT	CASSQVWERGEKLFF
TRBV10-2	NA	TRBJ2-1	NA	15	TGCGCCAGCAGTCTGGACTTCAGCTCCTACAATGAGCAGTTCTTC	CASSLDFSSYNEQFF
TRBV19	TRBD1	TRBJ1-5	NA	15	TGTGCCAGTAGGGGACAGGGGGCAGGAGATCAGCCCCAGCATTTT	CASRGQGAGDQPQHF
TRBV6-5	NA	TRBJ2-7	NA	13	TGTGCCAGCACCCGGGGCTTGTCATACGAGCAGTACTTC	CASTRGLSYEQYF
TRBV6-5	NA	TRBJ2-2	NA	13	TGTGCCAGCAGGACAGCGAACACCGGGGAGCTGTTTTTT	CASRTANTGELFF
TRBV28	TRBD2	TRBJ2-1	NA	16	TGTGCCAGCAGTCCCCCCGGGACTAGCGGGGGGGTTGAGCAGTTCTTC	CASSPPGTSGGVEQFF
TRBV4-1	NA	TRBJ1-2	NA	13	TGCGCCAGCAGCCAGGGGATTAACTATGGCTACACCTTC	CASSQGINYGYTF
TRBV29-1	NA	TRBJ2-7	once	14	TGCAGCGCCGCGGGTACAGTTGGAAGGGCCGAGCAGTACTTC	CSAAGTVGRAEQYF
TRBV30	TRBD1	TRBJ1-1	NA	15	TGTGCCTGGAGTCAGCCAGGGGGGAAGGTTACTGAAGCTTTCTTT	CAWSQPGGKVTEAFF
TRBV19	NA	TRBJ1-1	NA	10	TGTGCCAGTAGTGCAAATGTGGCTTTCTTT	CASSANVAFF
TRBV6-5	TRBD1	TRBJ1-1	NA	12	TGTGCCACTAGAGAGGGGGCCAGAGGGGATTTCTTT	CATREGARGDFF
TRBV2	NA	TRBJ1-1	NA	15	TGTGCCAGCAGTGAAAGGGTAGGGGCGGGCACTGAAGCTTTCTTT	CASSERVGAGTEAFF
TRBV25-1	TRBD1	TRBJ1-4	once	14	TGTGCCAGCAGTGAAGGGGGACAGGATGAAAAACTGTTTTTT	CASSEGGQDEKLFF
TRBV19	NA	TRBJ2-1	NA	15	TGTGCCAGTAGGGCAATGGGGAGTTCCTACAATGAGCAGTTCTTC	CASRAMGSSYNEQFF
TRBV27	NA	TRBJ1-2	NA	15	TGTGCCAGCAGTCGGGGGTTTGGGGGCCCGGGGGGCTACACCTTC	CASSRGFGGPGGYTF
TRBV3-1/TRBV3-2	TRBD2	TRBJ2-1	NA	18	TGTGCCAGCACCCGGGGGGCTAGCGGGAGGGCCGGCGGCAATGAGCAGTTCTTC	CASTRGASGRAGGNEQFF
TRBV6-5	NA	TRBJ1-5	NA	14	TGTGCCAGCAGTTTGGACAGCTTCAATCAGCCCCAGCATTTT	CASSLDSFNQPQHF
TRBV2	TRBD1	TRBJ2-1	NA	12	TGTGCCAGCAGGGGACAGGGTAATGAGCAGTTCTTC	CASRGQGNEQFF
TRBV6-6	NA	TRBJ2-7	NA	12	TGTGCCAGCAGTCGACAGGTCTACGAGCAGTACTTC	CASSRQVYEQYF
TRBV24-1	NA	TRBJ1-2	NA	14	TGTGCCACCAGTGAGGGAGCGAAAAACTATGGCTACACCTTC	CATSEGAKNYGYTF
TRBV24-1	NA	TRBJ2-1	NA	14	TGTGCCACCAGTGATTTGGGGCCGCGCAATGAGCAGTTCTTC	CATSDLGPRNEQFF
TRBV3-1/TRBV3-2	TRBD2	TRBJ2-1	NA	20	TGTGCCAGCAGCCGCGTAGCGGGGGGCTCCGCTTTACATTCCTACAATGAGCAGTTCTTC	CASSRVAGGSALHSYNEQFF
TRBV7-8	NA	TRBJ1-3	NA	16	TGTGCCAGCAGCTTAGATACGCGAAGGGCTGGAAACACCATATATTTT	CASSLDTRRAGNTIYF
TRBV7-9	NA	TRBJ1-5	NA	16	TGTGCCAGCAGTTTAGGTAGCAACCTCAACAATCAGCCCCAGCATTTT	CASSLGSNLNNQPQHF
TRBV4-2	NA	TRBJ1-3	once	16	TGTGCCAGCAGCCAAGATCTTGCGGTCTCTGGAAACACCATATATTTT	CASSQDLAVSGNTIYF
TRBV28	NA	TRBJ1-5	NA	12	TGTGCCAGCAGGGTCAGCAATCAGCCCCAGCATTTT	CASRVSNQPQHF
TRBV7-2	NA	TRBJ1-5	NA	16	TGTGCCAGCAGCTTAGCGGTTGGAAGAAGCAATCAGCCCCAGCATTTT	CASSLAVGRSNQPQHF
TRBV5-4	NA	TRBJ2-1	NA	13	TGTGCCAGCAGCCTAAGAGTATACAATGAGCAGTTCTTC	CASSLRVYNEQFF
TRBV6-6	NA	TRBJ2-7	NA	12	TGTGCCAGCAGGTCGGTCTACTACGAGCAGTACTTC	CASRSVYYEQYF
TRBV28	NA	TRBJ2-1	NA	14	TGTGCCAGCAGCCAAAGGACAGAGTACAATGAGCAGTTCTTC	CASSQRTEYNEQFF
TRBV7-9	TRBD2	TRBJ2-7	NA	14	TGTGCCAGCAGGTCCGGGACTACCACCTACGAGCAGTACTTC	CASRSGTTTYEQYF
TRBV6-2/TRBV6-3	NA	TRBJ1-3	NA	13	TGTGCCAGCAGCTGGGGACATGGAAACACCATATATTTT	CASSWGHGNTIYF
TRBV18	NA	TRBJ1-6	once	12	TGTGCCAGCTCACGCCGGGATTCACCCCTCCACTTT	CASSRRDSPLHF
TRBV6-6	TRBD1	TRBJ1-2	NA	13	TGTGCCAGCAGTCGGGACAGGGCCAATGGCTACACCTTC	CASSRDRANGYTF
TRBV2	TRBD1	TRBJ1-2	NA	14	TGTGCCAGCAGAACGACAGGGCATTCTTCTGGCTACACCTTC	CASRTTGHSSGYTF
TRBV11-2	NA	TRBJ1-2	NA	16	TGTGCCAGCAGCACGGGAGATCGACTAGCTAACTATGGCTACACCTTC	CASSTGDRLANYGYTF
TRBV28	NA	TRBJ1-2	NA	16	TGTGCCAGCAGTTCTACCGGACAGCCCTTTAACTATGGCTACACCTTC	CASSSTGQPFNYGYTF